A single sample gave rise to the 18 T cell receptor beta chains below, sequenced in a study of neurological immune-mediated disorders. Via MiXCR, TCRdb re-called the 5' RACE reads, giving one row per CDR3 protein. The sample shows 50,000 or so distinct CDR3 sequences, around 10% of them seen only once. The sequencing input was PBMCs. The receptors come from a woman in her forties with HTLV-1-associated myelopathy (HAM/TSP).

With regard to this clonotype: A much larger clone is a single base away; this may be a read error. The chain couples TRBV14 to TRBJ1-1; a weak D match, TRBD1 (6 bases). In germline, CDR1 is SGHDN, CDR2 FVKESK. This CDR3 region has 15 residues. Deletions cut 6 bases from V and 0 bases from J, with 14 bases between. CDR3 DNA sequence: TGTGCCAGCAGACCATTGACAGGCTTGAACACTGAAGCTTTCTTT. Protein product: CASRPLTGLNTEAFF.

In its sample, this clonotype is medium-sized. This chain links TRBV29-1 with TRBJ2-6, with 7 bases fitting TRBD1. With V trimmed by 5 bases and J by 0 bases, 4 bases remained unmatched. The CDR3 spans 15 residues. Germline values: CDR1 SQVTM, CDR2 ANQGSEA. CDR3 sequence reads: CSVRDSLSGANVLTF. CDR3 sequence (DNA): TGCAGCGTTCGGGACAGCCTCTCTGGGGCCAACGTCCTGACTTTC.

The table lists this clonotype with many counts. The chain is built from TRBV18 and TRBJ2-7, with D uncertain. CDR1 and CDR2 from the germline V gene are KGHSH and LQKENI. V shed 1 base and J shed 0 bases, with 7 bases lying between them. CDR3 length: 14 amino acids. In nucleotides, the CDR3 is TGTGCCAGCTCACCACTTGGCAACTCCTACGAGCAGTACTTC. Its protein is CASSPLGNSYEQYF.

This clonotype was seen repeatedly, ten times or more. V usage is TRBV7-2 and J usage is TRBJ2-1, with 8 bases aligning to TRBD2. With V trimmed by 2 bases and J by 9 bases, 9 bases remained unmatched. CDR1 SGHTA and CDR2 FQGNSA come from the germline V gene. The CDR3 sequence is 15 residues long. The DNA for the CDR3 is TGTGCCAGCAGCTTAACGGGGGGGCTGGGGGTTGAGCAGTTCTTC. Residues: CASSLTGGLGVEQFF.

Ten or more counts support this clonotype. The chain couples TRBV5-1 to TRBJ1-2, with D maybe TRBD1 (6 bases). The CDR3 is 16 residues long. V lost 3 bases, J lost 6 bases, and 21 bases lay in between. Germline CDR1 and CDR2: SGHRS and YFSETQ. DNA for the CDR3: TGCGCCAGCAGCTCCCACGGGGGGCTAGGAAGAAATGGCTACACCTTC. Protein product: CASSSHGGLGRNGYTF.

This clonotype has at least ten counts. The V gene is TRBV14, the J gene TRBJ2-7; D unresolved. CDR3 length: 12 residues. V lost 3 bases and J 3 bases, leaving 6 bases between the germline ends. Germline CDR1 SGHDN, CDR2 FVKESK. Here the CDR3 DNA reads TGTGCCAGCAGCCACCACTTCTACGAGCAGTACTTC. Encoded protein: CASSHHFYEQYF.

This clonotype came up many times. This CDR3 is CASSQVGSSYEQYF. In DNA, the CDR3 is TGCGCCAGCAGCCAAGTTGGCTCCTCCTACGAGCAGTACTTC. The chain recombines TRBV4-3 with TRBJ2-7; D call uncertain. Trimming left V 1 base short and J 0 bases short, with 7 bases between. Germline lookup yields CDR1 LGHNA and CDR2 YSLEER. The length of the CDR3 is 14 residues.

This clonotype has ten or more counts. V gene TRBV7-2 combines with J gene TRBJ2-7; tentative D call: TRBD2 (5 bases). The CDR3 has 13 residues. The V and J ends lost 0 bases and 4 bases respectively, with 7 bases between them. Per germline, CDR1 SGHTA and CDR2 FQGNSA. The CDR3 nucleotides read TGTGCCAGCAGCTTAGCGCGAGGGTACGAGCAGTACTTC. Its protein product is CASSLARGYEQYF.

This clonotype came up many times. DNA for the CDR3: TGTGCCAGCACCCCAGGCGACTCCTCTGGAAACACCATATATTTT. Its protein product is CASTPGDSSGNTIYF. The chain employs TRBV7-2 and TRBJ1-3, with D uncertain. The CDR3 covers 15 residues. Germline V gives CDR1 SGHTA, CDR2 FQGNSA. V was pared by 7 bases and J by 0 bases, with 13 bases between.

In its sample, this clonotype was seen many times. The chain has TRBV5-1 and TRBJ2-2; possibly TRBD1 for D (5 bases). Per the germline V gene, CDR1 is SGHRS and CDR2 is YFSETQ. With 4 bases removed from V and 3 bases from J, the gap between germline ends came to 10 bases. The CDR3 is made up of 14 amino acids. CDR3 amino acids: CASSQQAYTGELFF. The CDR3 DNA reads as TGCGCCAGCAGCCAACAGGCTTACACCGGGGAGCTGTTTTTT.

This clonotype was counted many times. V and J are TRBV6-1 and TRBJ2-2; 8 bases are a match to TRBD1. Losses at the gene ends were 8 bases for V and 4 bases for J; bases not matched to a gene: 9. CDR1 is MNHNS and CDR2 is SASEGT in the germline V gene. CDR3 length equals 15 residues. In nucleotides, the CDR3 is TGTGCCAGCGGCACGACAGGGGCGAGCACCGGGGAGCTGTTTTTT. It specifies CASGTTGASTGELFF.

This clonotype was recorded many times. This sequence joins TRBV12-3 or TRBV12-4 and TRBJ1-2; 9 nucleotides align to TRBD1. The CDR3 is made up of 13 amino acids. V was pared by 6 bases and J by 6 bases, with 5 bases of the junction left unmatched. The CDR3 nucleotides read TGTGCCAGCAGCCCCGGGACAGGGAATGGCTACACCTTC. Protein product: CASSPGTGNGYTF.

This clonotype was observed many times. The genes are TRBV7-8 and TRBJ1-4, with D maybe TRBD1 (6 bases). Germline-derived CDR1 and CDR2 are SGHVS and FQNEAQ. Trimming removed 5 bases at V and 2 bases at J, with 15 bases between. CDR3 length equals 16 residues. Here the CDR3 reads CASSHTGGLTNEKLFF. CDR3 DNA: TGTGCCAGCAGCCACACCGGGGGGCTGACTAATGAAAAACTGTTTTTT. Supplemented by reference TRBV7-8 and TRBJ1-4, the full variable domain reads GAGVSQSPRYKVAKRGQDVALRCDPISGHVSLFWYQQALGQGPEFLTYFQNEAQLDKSGLPSDRFFAERPEGSVSTLKIQRTQQEDSAVYLCASSHTGGLTNEKLFFGSGTQLSVL.

In its sample, this clonotype was seen many times. V gene TRBV5-1 combines with J gene TRBJ2-1, with D tentatively TRBD1 (5 bases). CDR3 size: 13 residues. V lost 0 bases and J 6 bases, leaving 7 bases between the germline ends. Germline V lookup: CDR1 SGHRS, CDR2 YFSETQ. CDR3 in amino acids: CASSLVGANEQFF. The CDR3 DNA reads as TGCGCCAGCAGCTTGGTAGGGGCCAATGAGCAGTTCTTC.

This clonotype came up many times. The chain combines TRBV12-3 or TRBV12-4 with TRBJ1-2; D is possibly TRBD1 (6 bases). The CDR3 loop spans 12 amino acids. The germline V and J ends were trimmed by 5 bases and 8 bases, with 12 bases remaining between them. The CDR3 DNA sequence: TGTGCCAGCAGTCCAGGGGAACGGGGCTACACCTTC. Its protein is CASSPGERGYTF.

The chain has TRBV6-6 and TRBJ2-1; D possibly corresponds to TRBD2 (5 bases). The germline V gene encodes CDR1 MNHNY and CDR2 SVGAGI (reference sequence). The ends were cut back, 4 bases at V and 9 bases at J, with 13 bases in the middle. The CDR3 consists of 13 residues. The CDR3 loop reads CASSLTGYGEQFF. The CDR3 nucleotides read TGTGCCAGCAGTTTAACGGGGTATGGTGAGCAGTTCTTC.

Many counts were recorded for this clonotype. V and J are TRBV9 and TRBJ1-3; D remains ambiguous. The CDR3 consists of 13 residues. Germline V gives CDR1 SGDLS, CDR2 YYNGEE. V dropped 0 bases and J dropped 3 bases, with 4 bases sitting between them. Here the CDR3 DNA reads TGTGCCAGCAGCGTAGGAGTTGGAAACACCATATATTTT. Translating gives CASSVGVGNTIYF.

This clonotype has just a few counts. A junction boundary mismatches the germline segment, possibly from a read error. The V gene is TRBV7-8, the J gene TRBJ2-1; 8 nucleotides line up with TRBD1. CDR1 is SGHVS, CDR2 FQNEAQ, per germline. The CDR3 sequence is 17 residues long. The CDR3 bases are TGTGCCAGCTCCCCGGCAATTGGACAGGGCCCCTACAAGGAGCAGTTCTTC. This encodes CASSPAIGQGPYKEQFF.